Presented here are 14 T cell receptor beta chains from one specimen sequenced in a study of T cell responses to AZD1222 COVID-19 vaccine. Method: immunoSEQ multiplex PCR; TCRdb's copy keeps in-frame clones and lacks some. The sample consists of approximately 100,000 clones, over 75% of them appearing once. Here the sequenced sample was peripheral blood, taken on day 0 of AZD1222 vaccination. The receptors originated from an adult in good health.

The gene calls are TRBV9 and TRBJ2-2, with 7 bases aligning to TRBD2. CDR3 length: 15 residues. The V gene end was trimmed by 0 bases and the J gene end by 6 bases; junction bases not matched to a gene: 5. The germline CDR1 and CDR2 sequences are SGDLS and YYNGEE. CDR3 coding DNA: TGTGCCAGCAGCGTAGAGGCCCGGGGGGCCGGGGAGCTGTTTTTT. It yields the protein CASSVEARGAGELFF.

This chain links TRBV18 with TRBJ2-1, with a weak D call TRBD1 (6 bases). V lost 0 bases and J 7 bases, leaving 13 bases between the germline ends. CDR1 and CDR2 (germline): KGHSH, LQKENI. CDR3 length equals 15 residues. The CDR3 loop is CASSPPKGDLNEQFF. DNA of the CDR3: TGTGCCAGCTCACCACCGAAGGGGGACCTAAATGAGCAGTTCTTC.

V and J are TRBV7-3 and TRBJ1-5; perhaps TRBD1 as D (5 bases). The CDR3 consists of 16 residues. From germline, CDR1 is SGHTA and CDR2 FQGTGA. V gave up 2 bases and J gave up 5 bases, with 16 bases separating them. CDR3 sequence reads: CASSLVGRAGDQPQHF. CDR3 coding DNA: TGTGCCAGCAGCTTAGTCGGCAGGGCGGGGGATCAGCCCCAGCATTTT.

This clone was seen once. This chain uses TRBV27 with TRBJ1-1, with D possibly TRBD1 on 5 matching bases. Germline V gives CDR1 MNHEY, CDR2 SMNVEV (reference sequence). There are 14 residues in the CDR3. V gave up 7 bases and J gave up 5 bases, with 17 bases separating them. The CDR3 DNA is TGTGCCAGCACCACGGACAACCGGTGGACTGAAGCTTTCTTT. It specifies CASTTDNRWTEAFF.

The chain has TRBV27 and TRBJ1-2, with TRBD1 matching 8 bases. J lost 7 bases, V lost 6 bases, and 7 bases had no gene match. Per germline, CDR1 MNHEY and CDR2 SMNVEV (reference sequence). CDR3 length: 13 residues. CDR3 bases: TGTGCCAGCAGGTTCACAGGGGGGGGTGGCTACACCTTC. Residues: CASRFTGGGGYTF.

CDR3 nucleotide sequence: TGTGCCAGCAGACAGGGCAGCGGGTGGCAGTTCTTC. Its translation: CASRQGSGWQFF. The gene calls are TRBV6-5 and TRBJ2-1; D possibly matches TRBD1 or TRBD2 (6 bases each). Per the germline V gene, CDR1 is MNHEY and CDR2 is SVGAGI. Trimming pared 6 bases from V and 12 bases from J, leaving 15 bases between. The CDR3 extends over 12 amino acids.

This chain links TRBV7-2 with TRBJ2-7; 7 bases are a match to TRBD2. Germline V gene sequence: CDR1 SGHTA, CDR2 FQGNSA. The CDR3 runs 15 residues. V was pared by 3 bases and J by 0 bases, with 5 bases of the junction left unmatched. In nucleotides, the CDR3 is TGTGCCAGCAGCTTGATCGGGGGGATCTCCTACGAGCAGTACTTC. As protein: CASSLIGGISYEQYF. The variable domain in full, completed from reference TRBV7-2 and TRBJ2-7, reads GAGVSQSPSNKVTEKGKDVELRCDPISGHTALYWYRQSLGQGLEFLIYFQGNSAPDKSGLPSDRFSAERTGGSVSTLTIQRTQQEDSAVYLCASSLIGGISYEQYFGPGTRLTVT.

The rearrangement uses TRBV5-4 and TRBJ1-2, with a weak D call TRBD1 (6 bases). V lost 5 bases, J lost 4 bases, and 15 bases lay in between. Per germline, CDR1 SGHNT and CDR2 YYREEE (reference sequence). The CDR3 consists of 14 residues. The CDR3 DNA sequence: TGTGCCAGCAGTTCGGGACACTCTCCCTATGGCTACACCTTC. As protein: CASSSGHSPYGYTF. The full variable domain, in which reference TRBV5-4 and TRBJ1-2 provide the parts outside the CDR3, is ETGVTQSPTHLIKTRGQQVTLRCSSQSGHNTVSWYQQALGQGPQFIFQYYREEENGRGNFPPRFSGLQFPNYSSELNVNALELDDSALYLCASSSGHSPYGYTFGSGTRLTVV.

This chain links TRBV19 with TRBJ1-4; D is unresolved. From germline, CDR1 is LNHDA and CDR2 SQIVND (reference sequence). CDR3 size: 16 residues. The ends were cut back, 0 bases at V and 0 bases at J, with 8 bases in the middle. The CDR3 bases are TGTGCCAGTAGTATAGATTCGGGCTCAACTAATGAAAAACTGTTTTTT. Translating it yields CASSIDSGSTNEKLFF.

The rearrangement links TRBV18 to TRBJ2-2; TRBD2 is a possible D gene (5 bases). V was trimmed by 5 bases and J by 1 base, leaving 5 bases between them. CDR1 KGHSH and CDR2 LQKENI come from the germline V gene. This CDR3 spans 13 amino acids. The CDR3 spells CASSSGNTGELFF. For the CDR3, the DNA is TGTGCCAGCTCAAGCGGGAACACCGGGGAGCTGTTTTTT.

The gene calls are TRBV5-4 and TRBJ2-7; 10 bases map to TRBD1. The CDR3 contains 14 residues. J lost 1 base, V lost 3 bases, and 1 base had no gene match. The germline gives CDR1 SGHNT, CDR2 YYREEE (reference sequence). For the CDR3, the DNA is TGTGCCAGCAGCTCGGGACAGGGGTCCTACGAGCAGTACTTC. It translates to CASSSGQGSYEQYF.

This chain connects TRBV7-3 to TRBJ2-1; 9 nucleotides line up with TRBD2. With V trimmed by 5 bases and J by 4 bases, 3 bases remained unmatched. The CDR3 is made up of 14 amino acids. From germline, CDR1 is SGHTA and CDR2 FQGTGA. In DNA form, the CDR3 reads TGTGCCAGCAGCCTTAGCGGGGGTTACAATGAGCAGTTCTTC. This codes for CASSLSGGYNEQFF.

This clone occurred a few times. This chain links TRBV11-3 with TRBJ2-7, with 7 bases lining up with TRBD2. This CDR3 has 15 residues. From germline, CDR1 is SGHNT and CDR2 YENEEA. Germline trimming cut 5 bases from V and 2 bases from J; bases unmatched to any gene: 9. The CDR3 region is CASSLRGGTTYEQYF. The CDR3 DNA reads TGTGCCAGCAGCCTCCGGGGAGGGACCACCTACGAGCAGTACTTC.

The chain carries TRBV15 and TRBJ1-3; D uncertain. The germline V and J ends were trimmed by 5 bases and 1 base, with 3 bases remaining between them. Germline V gives CDR1 LNHNV, CDR2 YYDKDF (reference sequence). The CDR3 runs 12 residues. The CDR3 DNA reads as TGTGCCACCAGCGAGTCTGGAAACACCATATATTTT. This translates into CATSESGNTIYF.